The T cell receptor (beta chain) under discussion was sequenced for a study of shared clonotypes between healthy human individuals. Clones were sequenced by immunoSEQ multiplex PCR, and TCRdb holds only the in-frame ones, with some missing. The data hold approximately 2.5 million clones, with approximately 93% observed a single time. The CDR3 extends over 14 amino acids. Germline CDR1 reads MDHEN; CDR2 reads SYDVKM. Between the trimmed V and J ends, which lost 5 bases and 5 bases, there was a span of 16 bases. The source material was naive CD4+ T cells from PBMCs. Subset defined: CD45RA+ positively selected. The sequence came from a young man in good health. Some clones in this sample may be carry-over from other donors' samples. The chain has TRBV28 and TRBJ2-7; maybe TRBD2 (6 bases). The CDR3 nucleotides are TGTGCCAGCAGTACCGCCCGGACTATCCACGAGCAGTACTTC. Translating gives CASSTARTIHEQYF.